This TCR beta chain stems from a study of blood T cell repertoires in COVID-19. Study details: Samples representing acute and convalescent COVID-19 were sourced from the United States, Italy and Spain. PBMCs, B-cell-depleted T cells, or T cells provided the cDNA or gDNA that made up the material.

This clone was observed a few times. How the authors handled the data: Amplification with reference gene primers provided the estimates of nucleated cell counts. Produced via immunoSEQ multiplex PCR; TCRdb's table is partial and in-frame only. Clone size and V and J calls were adopted from that table, with D and trimming inferred from the DNA. This sample has some 260,000 clones, with approximately 91% found just once. Germline V gene data show CDR1 as LGHNA and CDR2 as YSLEER. Trimming at V came to 2 bases and at J to 2 bases, leaving 3 bases not matched to a gene. The CDR3 covers 15 residues. This rearrangement joins TRBV4-3 to TRBJ2-1, with TRBD1 matching over 7 bases. The clonotype comes from a human donor in a cohort sampled during active COVID-19. The sequenced sample was peripheral blood. The DNA for the CDR3 is TGCGCCAGCAGCCAATTGACAGGGACCTACAATGAGCAGTTCTTC. This gives the protein CASSQLTGTYNEQFF.